Included here is one T cell receptor (beta chain) sequence, with context. The data belong to a study of T cell responses to AZD1222 COVID-19 vaccine. Per the germline V gene, CDR1 is MNHNS and CDR2 is SASEGT. The CDR3 totals 15 residues. Between the trimmed V and J ends, which lost 2 bases and 5 bases, there was a span of 10 bases. Libraries were prepared by immunoSEQ multiplex PCR; TCRdb keeps only in-frame clonotypes and omits some of them. The sample has 110,000 to 150,000 clones; 93% are singletons. This sequence joins TRBV6-1 and TRBJ1-6; D ambiguous. The source was peripheral blood, collected on day 0 of MenACWY control vaccination. This TCR was recovered from an adult in good health. CDR3 sequence (DNA): TGTGCCAGCAGTGAATGGGGATTTAATAATTCACCCCTCCACTTT. Protein product: CASSEWGFNNSPLHF.